Presented here are 30 T cell receptor beta chains from one specimen sequenced in a study of shared clonotypes between healthy human individuals. Clones were sequenced by immunoSEQ multiplex PCR, and TCRdb holds only the in-frame ones, with some missing. The table lists about 1.1 million clones, approximately 77% of them singletons. The source material was memory CD4+ T cells from PBMCs. The subset here: CD45RA-negative fraction. These TCRs come from a man younger than 30 in good health. Some clones in this sample may be carry-over from other donors' samples.

The chain combines TRBV7-2 with TRBJ1-2; D might be TRBD1 (5 bases). Germline CDR1 reads SGHTA; CDR2 reads FQGNSA. This CDR3 contains 13 residues. V lost 5 bases to trimming and J lost 3 bases, with 10 bases between them. DNA for the CDR3: TGTGCCAGCAGCGTAGGGACCTACTATGGCTACACCTTC. Its protein is CASSVGTYYGYTF.

This chain uses TRBV5-5 with TRBJ2-7, with 7 bases that match TRBD1. The trim removed 4 bases at V and 0 bases at J, leaving 10 bases unmatched. Germline loops: CDR1 SGHKS, CDR2 YYEKEE (reference sequence). The CDR3 length is 16 residues. The CDR3, as DNA: TGTGCCAGCAGCCCCTGGACAGGTGAAAGCTCCTACGAGCAGTACTTC. It codes for CASSPWTGESSYEQYF.

This sequence joins TRBV19 and TRBJ2-7; TRBD1 matches 7 bases. V lost 9 bases and J lost 2; bases outside the gene matches: 10. The CDR3 runs 14 residues. The germline V gene encodes CDR1 LNHDA and CDR2 SQIVND (reference sequence). The CDR3: CASRSRQGPYEQYF. CDR3 DNA: TGTGCCAGCAGGTCCCGACAGGGACCCTACGAGCAGTACTTC.

This chain connects TRBV7-2 to TRBJ2-5; D uncertain. Trimming removed 5 bases at V and 5 bases at J, with 18 bases between. Germline CDR1 reads SGHTA; CDR2 reads FQGNSA. The CDR3 runs 15 residues. This CDR3 reads CASSRSFGLQETQYF. The CDR3 DNA reads TGTGCCAGCAGCCGTTCGTTTGGGCTTCAGGAGACCCAGTACTTC. The entire variable domain, with the rest obtained from reference TRBV7-2 and TRBJ2-5, is as follows: GAGVSQSPSNKVTEKGKDVELRCDPISGHTALYWYRQSLGQGLEFLIYFQGNSAPDKSGLPSDRFSAERTGGSVSTLTIQRTQQEDSAVYLCASSRSFGLQETQYFGPGTRLLVL.

The chain employs TRBV5-1 and TRBJ2-3, with TRBD2 identical over 8 bases. The CDR3 extends over 16 amino acids. Germline-derived CDR1 and CDR2 are SGHRS and YFSETQ. The trim removed 7 bases at V and 3 bases at J, leaving 13 bases unmatched. CDR3 protein: CASGDLLAGSTDTQYF. Here the CDR3 DNA reads TGCGCCAGCGGCGACCTTTTAGCGGGAAGTACAGATACGCAGTATTTT.

V usage is TRBV19 and J usage is TRBJ2-7; 9 bases agree with TRBD1. V gave up 6 bases and J gave up 4 bases; unmatched junction bases: 7. Germline lookup yields CDR1 LNHDA and CDR2 SQIVND (reference sequence). This CDR3 spans 14 amino acids. DNA for the CDR3: TGTGCCAGTAGCGAACCGGGACAGGGATACGAGCAGTACTTC. The encoded protein is CASSEPGQGYEQYF.

The V call is TRBV28, the J call TRBJ2-7; D perhaps matches TRBD2 (5 bases). The CDR3 extends over 14 amino acids. From germline, CDR1 is MDHEN and CDR2 SYDVKM. V lost 2 bases and J lost 4, with 12 bases in between. The CDR3 DNA reads TGTGCCAGCAGTTTAACGGGAAATTGGTACGAGCAGTACTTC. Translation gives CASSLTGNWYEQYF.

The J gene is TRBJ1-5, the V gene TRBV27; D is undetermined. Germline V gene lookup returns CDR1 MNHEY and CDR2 SMNVEV (reference sequence). The CDR3 loop spans 14 amino acids. Deletions cut 3 bases from V and 0 bases from J, with 6 bases between. CDR3 sequence: CASSFGYSNQPQHF. The CDR3 region has the DNA TGTGCCAGCAGTTTCGGCTATAGCAATCAGCCCCAGCATTTT.

The genes are TRBV19 and TRBJ1-4, with TRBD1 matching over 11 bases. CDR1 LNHDA and CDR2 SQIVND come from the germline V gene (reference sequence). V was clipped by 3 bases and J by 8 bases; unmatched bases: 2. The CDR3 is 14 amino acids. The CDR3 nucleotides are TGTGCCAGTAGTATGGACAGGGGGCACGAAAAACTGTTTTTT. This encodes CASSMDRGHEKLFF. Drawing the rest from reference TRBV19 and TRBJ1-4, the complete variable domain is DGGITQSPKYLFRKEGQNVTLSCEQNLNHDAMYWYRQDPGQGLRLIYYSQIVNDFQKGDIAEGYSVSREKKESFPLTVTSAQKNPTAFYLCASSMDRGHEKLFFGSGTQLSVL.

The chain recombines TRBV30 with TRBJ1-5, with D unresolved. The CDR3 runs 13 residues. Germline CDR1 reads GTSNPN; CDR2 reads SVGIG (reference sequence). V was pared by 0 bases and J by 5 bases, with 8 bases between. The CDR3, as DNA: TGTGCCTGGAGTGTTAGAGTGGATCAGCCCCAGCATTTT. It codes for CAWSVRVDQPQHF.

The chain combines TRBV7-9 with TRBJ2-7; TRBD2 agrees at 11 bases. The V and J ends lost 8 bases and 5 bases, in that order; junction bases with no gene match: 14. CDR3 size: 16 residues. The germline V gene encodes CDR1 SEHNR and CDR2 FQNEAQ (reference sequence). CDR3 coding DNA: TGTGCCAGCGTCTCCGGACTAGCGGGTGGGTCTGACGAGCAGTACTTC. Translating it yields CASVSGLAGGSDEQYF.

The chain recombines TRBV27 with TRBJ2-5; possibly TRBD1 for D (5 bases). The CDR3 length is 11 residues. CDR1 and CDR2 (germline): MNHEY, SMNVEV (reference sequence). V lost 6 bases to trimming and J lost 5 bases, with 7 bases between them. The CDR3 protein is CASRNRETQYF. As DNA, the CDR3 is TGTGCCAGCAGGAACAGGGAGACCCAGTACTTC.

The chain employs TRBV27 and TRBJ2-7, with a weak D call TRBD2 (5 bases). Germline V CDR1 and CDR2: MNHEY, SMNVEV (reference sequence). The CDR3 extends over 15 amino acids. Trimming cost V 2 bases and J 4 bases, with 15 bases left between them. The CDR3 bases are TGTGCCAGCAGTTTAAGACGCTCCGGGGTGTACGAGCAGTACTTC. This gives the protein CASSLRRSGVYEQYF.

The rearrangement links TRBV6-6 to TRBJ1-2; maybe TRBD1 (5 bases). The CDR3 contains 12 residues. V lost 7 bases to trimming and J lost 13 bases, with 19 bases between them. The germline V gene has CDR1 MNHNY and CDR2 SVGAGI (reference sequence). The CDR3: CASTGTWEEATF. The CDR3 region has the DNA TGTGCCAGCACCGGGACTTGGGAGGAAGCCACCTTC.

The genes are TRBV7-9 and TRBJ2-7, with 7 bases matching TRBD2. The J call could be wrong; TRBJ2-1 is a better fit for the DNA end. The CDR3 consists of 16 residues. CDR1 is SEHNR, CDR2 FQNEAQ, per germline (reference sequence). The CDR3: CASSPRGGSSYNEQFF. The DNA for the CDR3 is TGTGCCAGCAGCCCCCGGGGCGGGAGCTCCTACAATGAGCAGTTCTTC.

V gene TRBV11-2 combines with J gene TRBJ2-5; 14 positions agree with TRBD2. Unmatched junction bases numbered 6, after V lost 5 bases and J lost 4 bases. Germline V gene data show CDR1 as SGHAT and CDR2 as FQNNGV. The CDR3 is 16 amino acids. The DNA for the CDR3 is TGTGCCAGCAGCGCCCGGGGACTAGCGGGAGCAGAGACCCAGTACTTC. It codes for CASSARGLAGAETQYF.

The chain joins TRBV12-5 to TRBJ2-2; unclear D gene. The CDR3 length is 15 residues. The germline V gene has CDR1 LGHNT and CDR2 FRNRAP. Between the trimmed V and J ends, which lost 4 bases and 1 base, there was a span of 10 bases. The CDR3 reads CASGSSRKNTGELFF. DNA for the CDR3: TGTGCTAGTGGTTCTTCTAGGAAGAACACCGGGGAGCTGTTTTTT.

Points on this clone: Other DNA sequences in the same sample also yield this CDR3. The CDR3, as DNA: TGTGCCAGCAGTTTACAAGGTTTCTACGAGCAGTACTTC. Translating gives CASSLQGFYEQYF. The V call is TRBV27, the J call TRBJ2-7; no clear D gene. This CDR3 spans 13 amino acids. Trimming pared 2 bases from V and 3 bases from J, leaving 8 bases between. Germline CDR1 and CDR2: MNHEY and SMNVEV (reference sequence).

The rearrangement joins TRBV27 to TRBJ1-4; TRBD1 matches 8 bases. This CDR3 spans 14 amino acids. Unmatched junction bases numbered 4, after V lost 3 bases and J lost 7 bases. Germline CDR1 is MNHEY and CDR2 is SMNVEV (reference sequence). The CDR3 nucleotides are TGTGCCAGCAGTTTGGGGACAGGCGGTGAAAAACTGTTTTTT. Amino acids: CASSLGTGGEKLFF. Full variable domain (missing parts from reference TRBV27 and TRBJ1-4): EAQVTQNPRYLITVTGKKLTVTCSQNMNHEYMSWYRQDPGLGLRQIYYSMNVEVTDKGDVPEGYKVSRKEKRNFPLILESPSPNQTSLYFCASSLGTGGEKLFFGSGTQLSVL.

V and J are TRBV6-5 and TRBJ1-2; 8 nucleotides match TRBD1. The CDR3 sequence is 14 residues long. Germline lookup yields CDR1 MNHEY and CDR2 SVGAGI. The ends lost 2 bases at V and 8 bases at J; junction bases unmatched: 7. The CDR3 spells CASSYHQGAGGYTF. CDR3 in DNA: TGTGCCAGCAGTTACCACCAGGGGGCTGGGGGCTACACCTTC.

Comment on this clone: This same CDR3 is encoded by further DNA sequences in the sample. The genes are TRBV9 and TRBJ1-1; tentatively, D is TRBD1 (5 bases). The V gene lost 4 bases and the J gene lost 1 base, with 11 bases spanning the gap. This CDR3 is 14 amino acids long. Germline CDR1 SGDLS, CDR2 YYNGEE. CDR3 sequence: CASSPTGANTEAFF. The CDR3 DNA is TGTGCCAGCAGCCCAACCGGGGCGAACACTGAAGCTTTCTTT.

The V call is TRBV28, the J call TRBJ1-4; D possibly corresponds to TRBD1 (5 bases). CDR1 and CDR2 (germline): MDHEN, SYDVKM. There are 16 residues in the CDR3. V lost 9 bases and J 5 bases, leaving 22 bases between the germline ends. The CDR3, as DNA: TGTGCCAGACCTATAGGTATGGGGAAGGGGAATGAAAAACTGTTTTTT. Translated, it gives CARPIGMGKGNEKLFF.

V and J are TRBV11-3 and TRBJ2-7, with 11 bases identical to TRBD2. In germline, CDR1 is SGHNT, CDR2 YENEEA. Trimming at V came to 3 bases and at J to 0 bases, leaving 7 bases not matched to a gene. The CDR3 has 17 residues. Written as DNA, the CDR3 is TGTGCCAGCAGCTTGCCGATTAGCGGGAGGGGCTCCTACGAGCAGTACTTC. It encodes CASSLPISGRGSYEQYF.

The chain uses TRBV21-1 and TRBJ2-2. TRBV21-1 is an annotated pseudogene. The CDR3 runs to 14 residues. CDR3 sequence reads: CASSRTGTSGELFF. As DNA, the CDR3 is TGTGCCAGCAGCCGGACTGGGACCTCCGGGGAGCTGTTTTTT.

The CDR3 reads CASSSPFGLAGADTQYF. For the CDR3, the DNA is TGTGCCAGCAGCTCCCCGTTCGGGCTAGCGGGAGCGGATACGCAGTATTTT. This chain uses TRBV28 with TRBJ2-3; 10 bases are a match to TRBD2. The CDR3 is made up of 17 amino acids. V was clipped by 6 bases and J by 6 bases; unmatched bases: 15. Looked up from germline, CDR1 is MDHEN and CDR2 is SYDVKM.

The gene calls are TRBV28 and TRBJ1-2, with D possibly being TRBD1 (6 bases). V lost 7 bases to trimming and J lost 4 bases, with 10 bases between them. The CDR3 consists of 12 residues. Germline loops: CDR1 MDHEN, CDR2 SYDVKM. The DNA of the CDR3 is TGTGCCAGCACGGACAGCGCCTATGGCTACACCTTC. This translates into CASTDSAYGYTF.

CDR3 in DNA: TGCGCCAGCAGGAGAGAGCCCGGGAGCAATCAGCCCCAGCATTTT. Its protein product is CASRREPGSNQPQHF. The J gene is TRBJ1-5, the V gene TRBV4-1; D unclear. Germline V gene sequence: CDR1 MGHRA, CDR2 YSYEKL. The length of the CDR3 is 15 residues. The V end lost 6 bases, the J end lost 1 base, and 13 bases lay between the germline ends.

V and J are TRBV10-3 and TRBJ2-1; 9 nucleotides line up with TRBD1. The V gene end was trimmed by 3 bases and the J gene end by 8 bases; junction bases not matched to a gene: 8. The CDR3 extends over 15 amino acids. CDR1 and CDR2 (germline): ENHRY, SYGVKD. This CDR3 reads CAISDGDRVRDEQFF. The CDR3 coding sequence is TGTGCCATCAGTGACGGGGACAGGGTGAGGGATGAGCAGTTCTTC.

The chain recombines TRBV2 with TRBJ1-5; no clear D gene. Between the trimmed V and J ends, which lost 3 bases and 4 bases, there was a span of 10 bases. CDR3 length: 14 residues. Germline CDR1 SNHLY, CDR2 FYNNEI. DNA of the CDR3: TGTGCCAGCAGTGATCGGGCAGTAAATCAGCCCCAGCATTTT. Encoded protein: CASSDRAVNQPQHF.

On this clone itself: Within the sample, other DNA sequences also encode this same CDR3. The rearrangement links TRBV28 to TRBJ1-3; 9 bases align to TRBD1. The CDR3 has 15 residues. Losses at the gene ends were 6 bases for V and 1 base for J; bases not matched to a gene: 4. CDR1 MDHEN and CDR2 SYDVKM come from the germline V gene. The CDR3 sequence: CASSQTGGSGNTIYF. Here the CDR3 DNA reads TGTGCCAGCAGCCAGACAGGGGGATCTGGAAACACCATATATTTT.